These 19 T cell receptor beta chains were sequenced from one sample in a study of cytomegalovirus exposure and HLA in healthy donors (dated by TCRdb to the late 2010s). The library relied on the immunoSEQ multiplex PCR assay. The multiplex PCR relied on a mix of 60 forward primers for TCR Vbeta segments and 13 reverse primers for TCR Jbeta segments. Sourced from immuneACCESS, this table was stored by TCRdb with only in-frame sequences that have V and J called. A share of the clones is absent; for the studies checked, an unresolved V gene accounts for under half, and the remainder has no known explanation. The sample table holds approximately 140,000 clones, of which more than 75% were seen once. The ten largest clonotypes hold roughly 3.2% of the sample. The specimen was PBMCs. All receptors come from a man in his late teens or twenties in good health and CMV-seropositive.

This rearrangement joins TRBV7-2 to TRBJ1-5; TRBD1 is a possible D gene (5 bases). Germline loops: CDR1 SGHTA, CDR2 FQGNSA. CDR3 length: 14 amino acids. Trimming removed 5 bases at V and 3 bases at J, with 11 bases between. CDR3 coding DNA: TGTGCCAGCAGCCTCGTAGGGGACAATCAGCCCCAGCATTTT. Protein: CASSLVGDNQPQHF.

The rearrangement uses TRBV5-1 and TRBJ1-4, with TRBD1 matching over 8 bases. After removal of 4 bases from V and 8 bases from J, the junction contained 10 bases not matched to a gene. The CDR3 loop spans 15 amino acids. Germline V gives CDR1 SGHRS, CDR2 YFSETQ. CDR3 region: CASSPEQGVYEKLFF. The DNA of the CDR3 is TGCGCCAGCAGCCCCGAACAGGGGGTGTACGAAAAACTGTTTTTT.

This clone turned up a few times. This chain links TRBV15 with TRBJ2-3, with D perhaps matching TRBD1 (5 bases). CDR3 length: 14 residues. CDR1 and CDR2 (germline): LNHNV, YYDKDF (reference sequence). Trimming took 1 base from V and 6 from J, leaving 11 bases between them. CDR3 sequence: CATSRGPSGDTQYF. The DNA for the CDR3 is TGTGCCACCAGCAGAGGTCCATCAGGGGATACGCAGTATTTT.

In its sample, this clone was seen a few times. V is TRBV28 and J is TRBJ1-1; maybe TRBD1 (6 bases). The V end was cut by 4 bases, the J end by 4 bases, with 16 bases between. Looked up from germline, CDR1 is MDHEN and CDR2 is SYDVKM. The CDR3 runs to 15 residues. As DNA, the CDR3 is TGTGCCAGCAGTTCTCCCGGGACATTTGGCACTGAAGCTTTCTTT. This codes for CASSSPGTFGTEAFF.

The chain combines TRBV28 with TRBJ2-7; 7 bases fit TRBD2. The junction had 2 bases not matched to a gene; V was cut back by 2 bases and J by 4 bases. Germline V lookup: CDR1 MDHEN, CDR2 SYDVKM. The CDR3 consists of 13 residues. This CDR3 reads CASSLGTKYEQYF. The DNA of the CDR3 is TGTGCCAGCAGTTTAGGGACTAAATACGAGCAGTACTTC.

The V gene is TRBV19, the J gene TRBJ1-5; tentative D call: TRBD1 (6 bases). In germline, CDR1 is LNHDA, CDR2 SQIVND (reference sequence). The CDR3 is 15 residues long. V dropped 5 bases and J dropped 2 bases, with 13 bases sitting between them. CDR3 loop: CASSPGHTGNQPQHF. CDR3 DNA sequence: TGTGCCAGTAGTCCGGGACACACGGGCAATCAGCCCCAGCATTTT.

The gene calls are TRBV5-1 and TRBJ1-2; 9 positions agree with TRBD1. With 4 bases clipped from V and 5 bases from J, the junction kept 6 bases outside the gene matches. The germline V gene encodes CDR1 SGHRS and CDR2 YFSETQ. The CDR3 has 14 amino acids. The CDR3 loop is CASSPTGGAYGYTF. DNA of the CDR3: TGCGCCAGCAGCCCAACAGGGGGCGCTTATGGCTACACCTTC.

The V gene is TRBV5-4, the J gene TRBJ2-1; TRBD2 agrees at 11 bases. The CDR3 runs to 15 residues. J lost 11 bases, V lost 3 bases, and 10 bases had no gene match. Germline V CDR1 and CDR2: SGHNT, YYREEE (reference sequence). The CDR3: CASSSTKGTSGKQFF. The CDR3 coding sequence is TGTGCCAGCAGCTCGACTAAAGGGACTAGCGGAAAGCAGTTCTTC. Using reference TRBV5-4 and TRBJ2-1 for the parts outside the CDR3, the full variable domain is ETGVTQSPTHLIKTRGQQVTLRCSSQSGHNTVSWYQQALGQGPQFIFQYYREEENGRGNFPPRFSGLQFPNYSSELNVNALELDDSALYLCASSSTKGTSGKQFFGPGTRLTVL.

The gene calls are TRBV6-5 and TRBJ1-2; D is uncertain. V was pared by 6 bases and J by 8 bases, with 16 bases between. This CDR3 contains 13 residues. Per the germline V gene, CDR1 is MNHEY and CDR2 is SVGAGI. The CDR3 loop reads CASRPDTTDGYTF. Written as DNA, the CDR3 is TGTGCCAGCAGACCCGACACCACCGACGGCTACACCTTC.

The rearrangement joins TRBV5-1 to TRBJ2-2, with D perhaps matching TRBD2 (6 bases). The CDR3 is 14 residues long. The V end lost 2 bases, the J end lost 3 bases, and 8 bases lay between the germline ends. Germline CDR1 and CDR2: SGHRS and YFSETQ. In DNA, the CDR3 is TGCGCCAGCAGCTTCGGGGAGGACACCGGGGAGCTGTTTTTT. It yields the protein CASSFGEDTGELFF.

The chain combines TRBV5-6 with TRBJ1-3; unclear D gene. The CDR3 consists of 16 residues. Trimming pared 0 bases from V and 0 bases from J, leaving 10 bases between. CDR1 is SGHDT and CDR2 is YYEEEE in the germline V gene. The CDR3 sequence is CASSLAGGSSGNTIYF. The CDR3 DNA reads as TGTGCCAGCAGCTTGGCCGGCGGTAGCTCTGGAAACACCATATATTTT. The full variable domain, rest sourced from reference TRBV5-6 and TRBJ1-3, is DAGVTQSPTHLIKTRGQQVTLRCSPKSGHDTVSWYQQALGQGPQFIFQYYEEEERQRGNFPDRFSGHQFPNYSSELNVNALLLGDSALYLCASSLAGGSSGNTIYFGEGSWLTVV.

This clone is a singleton in its sample. The chain couples TRBV28 to TRBJ1-5, with 9 nucleotides matching TRBD1. V lost 2 bases and J lost 4; bases outside the gene matches: 3. Germline CDR1 is MDHEN and CDR2 is SYDVKM. This CDR3 region has 15 residues. This CDR3 is CASSLGGTGNQPQHF. The CDR3 DNA is TGTGCCAGCAGTTTAGGGGGGACAGGGAATCAGCCCCAGCATTTT.

The chain couples TRBV7-9 to TRBJ2-7; D not certain. With 4 bases removed from V and 3 bases from J, the gap between germline ends came to 7 bases. The CDR3 totals 12 residues. The germline CDR1 and CDR2 sequences are SEHNR and FQNEAQ (reference sequence). The DNA for the CDR3 is TGTGCCAGCAGCTCTCGGTTCTACGAGCAGTACTTC. This translates into CASSSRFYEQYF.

The sample holds a few counts of this clone. V usage is TRBV29-1 and J usage is TRBJ2-7; TRBD2 matches 13 bases. V lost 1 base to trimming and J lost 0 bases; unmatched junction nucleotides: 0. The germline gives CDR1 SQVTM, CDR2 ANQGSEA. The CDR3 has 15 residues. Here the CDR3 reads CSVEGTSGGSYEQYF. The CDR3 nucleotides are TGCAGCGTTGAAGGGACTAGCGGGGGCTCCTACGAGCAGTACTTC.

The chain links TRBV10-2 to TRBJ2-1, with 11 bases aligning to TRBD2. V lost 6 bases to trimming and J lost 0 bases; unmatched junction nucleotides: 13. The CDR3 spans 19 residues. CDR1 and CDR2 from the germline V gene are WSHSY and SAAADI. The CDR3: CASRLLAGGSSSSYNEQFF. As DNA, the CDR3 is TGCGCCAGCAGACTTCTAGCGGGAGGCTCTTCGAGCTCCTACAATGAGCAGTTCTTC.

In its sample, this clone was seen once. The chain uses TRBV5-1 and TRBJ2-2; TRBD2 might be the D (6 bases). The CDR3 is 13 residues long. The germline V gene has CDR1 SGHRS and CDR2 YFSETQ. Trimming took off 4 bases at V and 3 bases at J, with 7 bases between the two ends. CDR3 in DNA: TGCGCCAGCAGCCCGGGAGACACCGGGGAGCTGTTTTTT. Residues: CASSPGDTGELFF.

This clone was picked up a small number of times. The rearrangement links TRBV28 to TRBJ1-2, with D perhaps matching TRBD1 (5 bases). CDR1 is MDHEN, CDR2 SYDVKM, per germline. V was clipped by 8 bases and J by 7 bases, with 23 bases between them. The length of the CDR3 is 15 residues. The CDR3, as DNA: TGTGCCAGCCTCGGGGGAAAAGTCGGGGAGGGTGGCTACACCTTC. Amino acids: CASLGGKVGEGGYTF.

The chain links TRBV2 to TRBJ1-2, with no clear D. Germline V gives CDR1 SNHLY, CDR2 FYNNEI. The germline V and J ends were trimmed by 3 bases and 7 bases, with 18 bases remaining between them. The CDR3 is made up of 15 amino acids. DNA of the CDR3: TGTGCCAGCAGTGACTCTGTCAACTCTTTCCTTGGCTACACCTTC. This encodes CASSDSVNSFLGYTF.

J is TRBJ1-1 and V is TRBV5-4; 8 bases fit TRBD1. The CDR3 is made up of 14 amino acids. After removal of 3 bases from V and 6 bases from J, the junction contained 7 bases not matched to a gene. Germline V CDR1 and CDR2: SGHNT, YYREEE (reference sequence). DNA of the CDR3: TGTGCCAGCAGCTATAGCAGGGGGCACGCTGAAGCTTTCTTT. Translation: CASSYSRGHAEAFF.